This TCR beta chain was sequenced in a study of blood T cell repertoires in COVID-19. Assay used: immunoSEQ multiplex PCR; TCRdb lists only in-frame clones, some missing. The repertoire has about 200,000 clones, around 85% of them found once; the top ten carry approximately 18%. Participant-given clinical history determined each cohort assignment. This CDR3 comprises 14 residues. Per the germline V gene, CDR1 is SGHAT and CDR2 is FQNNGV. The V and J ends lost 5 bases and 1 base respectively, with 12 bases between them. This chain connects TRBV11-2 to TRBJ2-7; a weak D match, TRBD1 (7 bases). The sample consisted of PBMCs or T cells enriched from blood (not recorded which). This TCR was sampled from a man in his forties or fifties who had recovered from COVID-19. This chain's CDR3 is CASSPQGGSYEQYF. The CDR3, as DNA: TGTGCCAGCAGCCCTCAGGGGGGATCCTACGAGCAGTACTTC.